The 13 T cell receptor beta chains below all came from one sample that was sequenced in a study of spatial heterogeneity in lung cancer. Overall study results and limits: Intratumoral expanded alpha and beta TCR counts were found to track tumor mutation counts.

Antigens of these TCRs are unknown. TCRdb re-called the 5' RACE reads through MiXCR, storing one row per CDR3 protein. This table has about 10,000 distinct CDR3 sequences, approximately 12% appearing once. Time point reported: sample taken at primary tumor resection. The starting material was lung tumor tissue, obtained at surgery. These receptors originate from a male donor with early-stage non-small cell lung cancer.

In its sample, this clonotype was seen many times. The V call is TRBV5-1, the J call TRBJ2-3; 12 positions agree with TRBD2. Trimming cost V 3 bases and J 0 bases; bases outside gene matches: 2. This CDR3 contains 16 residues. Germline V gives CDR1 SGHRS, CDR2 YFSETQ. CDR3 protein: CASSWGTSGSTDTQYF. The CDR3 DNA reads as TGCGCCAGCAGCTGGGGGACTAGCGGGAGCACAGATACGCAGTATTTT.

CDR3: CSARGQVENEQFF. The CDR3 bases are TGCAGTGCTAGGGGACAGGTGGAGAATGAGCAGTTCTTC. The chain combines TRBV20-1 with TRBJ2-1; 8 bases match TRBD1. V shed 3 bases, J shed 7 bases, and the junction held 5 bases outside the gene matches. CDR3 length: 13 residues. CDR1 and CDR2 from the germline V gene are DFQATT and SNEGSKA (reference sequence).

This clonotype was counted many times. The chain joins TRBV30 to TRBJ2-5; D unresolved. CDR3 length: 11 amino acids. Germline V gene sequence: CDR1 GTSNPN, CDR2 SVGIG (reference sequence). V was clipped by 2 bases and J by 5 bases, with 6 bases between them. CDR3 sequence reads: CAWSSRETQYF. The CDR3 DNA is TGTGCCTGGAGTAGCCGGGAGACCCAGTACTTC.

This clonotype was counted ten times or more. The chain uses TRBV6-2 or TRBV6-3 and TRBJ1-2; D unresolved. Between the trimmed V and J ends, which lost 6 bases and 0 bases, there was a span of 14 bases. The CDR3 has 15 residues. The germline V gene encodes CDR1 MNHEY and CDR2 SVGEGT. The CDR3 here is CASSPGSHSNYGYTF. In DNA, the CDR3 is TGTGCCAGCAGCCCTGGGTCACATTCTAACTATGGCTACACCTTC.

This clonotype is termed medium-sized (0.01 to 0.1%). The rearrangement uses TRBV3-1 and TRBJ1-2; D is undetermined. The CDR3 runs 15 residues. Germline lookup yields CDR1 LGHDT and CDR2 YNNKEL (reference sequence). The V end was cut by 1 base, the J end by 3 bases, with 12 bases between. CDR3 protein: CASSQGNNPYYGYTF. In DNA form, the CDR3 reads TGTGCCAGCAGCCAAGGAAACAATCCCTACTATGGCTACACCTTC.

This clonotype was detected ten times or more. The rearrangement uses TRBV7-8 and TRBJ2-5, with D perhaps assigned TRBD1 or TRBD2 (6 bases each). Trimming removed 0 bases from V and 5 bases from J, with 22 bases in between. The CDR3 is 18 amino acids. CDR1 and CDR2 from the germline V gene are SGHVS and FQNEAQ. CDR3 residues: CASSLARIPGAVGETQYF. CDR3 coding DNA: TGTGCCAGCAGCTTAGCGCGTATTCCGGGGGCGGTTGGTGAGACCCAGTACTTC.

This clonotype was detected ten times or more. CDR3 sequence (DNA): TGCAGTGCTCGGACAGGGTCCTACGAGCAGTACTTC. It codes for CSARTGSYEQYF. The chain employs TRBV20-1 and TRBJ2-7; the match to TRBD1 covers 8 bases. This CDR3 comprises 12 residues. Per germline, CDR1 DFQATT and CDR2 SNEGSKA (reference sequence). V shed 5 bases and J 1 base; nucleotides not matched to a gene: 1.

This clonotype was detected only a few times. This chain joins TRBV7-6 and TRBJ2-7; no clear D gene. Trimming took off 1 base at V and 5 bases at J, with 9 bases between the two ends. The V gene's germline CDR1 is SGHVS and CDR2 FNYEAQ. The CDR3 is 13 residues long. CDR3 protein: CASSLVIRHEQYF. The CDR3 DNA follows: TGTGCCAGCAGCTTAGTGATCAGGCACGAGCAGTACTTC.

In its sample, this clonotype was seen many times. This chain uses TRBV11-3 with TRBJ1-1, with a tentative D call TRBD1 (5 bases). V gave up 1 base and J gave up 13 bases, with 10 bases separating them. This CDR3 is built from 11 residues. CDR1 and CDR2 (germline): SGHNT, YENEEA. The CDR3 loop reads CASSLVQAVFF. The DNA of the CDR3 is TGTGCCAGCAGCTTAGTACAGGCGGTTTTCTTT.

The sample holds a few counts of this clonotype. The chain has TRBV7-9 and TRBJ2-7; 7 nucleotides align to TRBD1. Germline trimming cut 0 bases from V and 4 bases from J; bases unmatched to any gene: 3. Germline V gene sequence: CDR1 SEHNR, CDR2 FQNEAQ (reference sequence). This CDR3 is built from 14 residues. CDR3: CASSLAGTAYEQYF. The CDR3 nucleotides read TGTGCCAGCAGCTTAGCCGGGACAGCTTACGAGCAGTACTTC.

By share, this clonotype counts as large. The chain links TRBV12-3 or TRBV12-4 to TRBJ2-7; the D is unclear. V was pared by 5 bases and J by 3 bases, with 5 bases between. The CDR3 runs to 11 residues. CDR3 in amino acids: CASSRDYEQYF. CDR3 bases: TGTGCCAGCAGTCGTGACTACGAGCAGTACTTC.

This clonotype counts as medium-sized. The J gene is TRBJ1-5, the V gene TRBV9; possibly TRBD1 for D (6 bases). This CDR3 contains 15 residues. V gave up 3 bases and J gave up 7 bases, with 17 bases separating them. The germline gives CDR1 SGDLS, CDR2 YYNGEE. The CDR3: CASSAHGEGVQPQHF. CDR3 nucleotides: TGTGCCAGCAGCGCTCATGGAGAGGGGGTACAGCCCCAGCATTTT.

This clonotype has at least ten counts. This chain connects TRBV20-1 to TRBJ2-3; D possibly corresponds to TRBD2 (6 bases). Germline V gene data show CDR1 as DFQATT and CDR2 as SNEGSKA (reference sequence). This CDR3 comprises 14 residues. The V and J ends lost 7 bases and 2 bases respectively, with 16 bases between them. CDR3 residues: CSVSGAGDTDTQYF. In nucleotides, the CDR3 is TGCAGTGTTAGTGGAGCGGGCGACACAGATACGCAGTATTTT.